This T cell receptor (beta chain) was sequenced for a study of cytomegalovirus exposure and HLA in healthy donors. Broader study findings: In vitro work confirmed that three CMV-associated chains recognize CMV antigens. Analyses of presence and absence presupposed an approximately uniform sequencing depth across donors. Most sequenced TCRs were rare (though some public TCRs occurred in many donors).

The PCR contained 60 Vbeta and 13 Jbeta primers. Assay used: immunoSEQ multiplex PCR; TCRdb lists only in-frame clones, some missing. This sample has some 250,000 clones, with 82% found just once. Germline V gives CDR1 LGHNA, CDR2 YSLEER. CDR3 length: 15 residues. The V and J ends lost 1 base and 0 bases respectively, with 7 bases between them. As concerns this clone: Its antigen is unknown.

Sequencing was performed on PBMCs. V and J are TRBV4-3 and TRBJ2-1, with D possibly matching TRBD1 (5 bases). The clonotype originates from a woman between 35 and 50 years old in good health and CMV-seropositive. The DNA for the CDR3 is TGCGCCAGCAGCCAAGGACAGAGCTCCTACAATGAGCAGTTCTTC. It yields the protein CASSQGQSSYNEQFF.